A single sample gave rise to the 25 T cell receptor beta chains below, sequenced in a study of T-cell memory formation after mild COVID-19. MiXCR, run by TCRdb on the 5' RACE reads, gives a single entry per CDR3 protein. This table holds under 250,000 distinct CDR3 sequences, over 9.5% found once. What was sequenced was PBMCs or a T cell subset sorted from them (not recorded which). The receptors derive from a man between 18 and 35 years old who had mild COVID-19 (a few samples of this study predate the infection). Cell type and time point are not known.

The sample holds a few counts of this clonotype. The V and J genes are TRBV18 and TRBJ1-1; D possibly corresponds to TRBD1 (5 bases). Trimming removed 0 bases from V and 4 bases from J, with 12 bases in between. This CDR3 is 15 amino acids long. The germline V gene has CDR1 KGHSH and CDR2 LQKENI. CDR3 sequence (DNA): TGTGCCAGCTCACCACCGTCACGGGGGGGCACTGAAGCTTTCTTT. This gives the protein CASSPPSRGGTEAFF. Looking up the rest from reference TRBV18 and TRBJ1-1 gives the full variable domain: NAGVMQNPRHLVRRRGQEARLRCSPMKGHSHVYWYRQLPEEGLKFMVYLQKENIIDESGMPKERFSAEFPKEGPSILRIQQVVRGDSAAYFCASSPPSRGGTEAFFGQGTRLTVV.

This clonotype was counted a few times. CDR3 in amino acids: CASNFYNEQFF. The CDR3 nucleotides read TGTGCCAGCAACTTCTACAATGAGCAGTTCTTC. V is TRBV7-2 and J is TRBJ2-1; D call uncertain. In germline, CDR1 is SGHTA, CDR2 FQGNSA. The CDR3 spans 11 residues. Trimming left V 7 bases short and J 3 bases short, with 4 bases between.

This chain joins TRBV6-2 or TRBV6-3 and TRBJ2-1; the D call may be TRBD1 or TRBD2 (5 bases each). Trimming removed 4 bases from V and 10 bases from J, with 17 bases in between. The CDR3 is 14 amino acids. From germline, CDR1 is MNHEY and CDR2 SVGEGT. The CDR3 DNA sequence: TGTGCCAGCAGTTTGACGGGTGGGGGTCGCGAGCAGTTCTTC. It yields the protein CASSLTGGGREQFF.

The chain is built from TRBV10-3 and TRBJ2-1; 7 positions match TRBD1. CDR3 length: 13 residues. V shed 4 bases, J shed 8 bases, and the junction held 5 bases outside the gene matches. Germline V CDR1 and CDR2: ENHRY, SYGVKD. DNA of the CDR3: TGTGCCATCAGTGTACAGGGGCTCGATGAGCAGTTCTTC. It yields the protein CAISVQGLDEQFF.

The V gene is TRBV5-6, the J gene TRBJ2-5, with unresolved D. The CDR3 is 12 amino acids. V gave up 0 bases and J gave up 9 bases, with 9 bases separating them. The V gene's germline CDR1 is SGHDT and CDR2 YYEEEE. This CDR3 is CASSLVSDPQYF. CDR3 sequence (DNA): TGTGCCAGCAGCTTGGTTTCCGATCCCCAGTACTTC. Supplemented by reference TRBV5-6 and TRBJ2-5, the full variable domain reads DAGVTQSPTHLIKTRGQQVTLRCSPKSGHDTVSWYQQALGQGPQFIFQYYEEEERQRGNFPDRFSGHQFPNYSSELNVNALLLGDSALYLCASSLVSDPQYFGPGTRLLVL.

This clonotype came up many times. This sequence joins TRBV5-1 and TRBJ2-1, with 9 bases identical to TRBD1. The germline V gene has CDR1 SGHRS and CDR2 YFSETQ. The CDR3 extends over 15 amino acids. Unmatched junction bases numbered 11, after V lost 4 bases and J lost 9 bases. In DNA form, the CDR3 reads TGCGCCAGCAGCGAACCACGGACAGGGGCTGTTGAGCAGTTCTTC. Translated, it gives CASSEPRTGAVEQFF.

The chain recombines TRBV12-3 or TRBV12-4 with TRBJ1-4; D possibly corresponds to TRBD1 (6 bases). With 8 bases removed from V and 10 bases from J, the gap between germline ends came to 20 bases. The length of the CDR3 is 14 residues. Here the CDR3 reads CASAPGGGSGKLFF. The CDR3 region has the DNA TGTGCCAGCGCCCCGGGGGGGGGCTCGGGAAAACTGTTTTTT.

The V call is TRBV7-2, the J call TRBJ1-2; no clear D gene. Between the trimmed V and J ends, which lost 5 bases and 0 bases, there was a span of 13 bases. Germline V gene sequence: CDR1 SGHTA, CDR2 FQGNSA. The CDR3 spans 15 residues. CDR3 region: CASSISGGTNYGYTF. The CDR3 bases are TGTGCCAGCAGCATCTCGGGCGGAACTAACTATGGCTACACCTTC.

The genes are TRBV5-1 and TRBJ2-7; tentatively, D is TRBD1 (6 bases). Germline V gene lookup returns CDR1 SGHRS and CDR2 YFSETQ. Trimming took 2 bases from V and 6 from J, leaving 18 bases between them. The CDR3 totals 15 residues. The CDR3, as DNA: TGCGCCAGCAGCTTACTAGGGCACAGGGCCGGCGAGCAGTACTTC. The encoded protein is CASSLLGHRAGEQYF.

This clonotype has a handful of counts. The chain employs TRBV7-3 and TRBJ2-2; D unresolved. V lost 6 bases and J lost 0, with 11 bases in between. In germline, CDR1 is SGHTA, CDR2 FQGTGA. This CDR3 is 15 amino acids long. The CDR3 DNA sequence: TGTGCCAGCAGGAAGCAGAGCACGAACACCGGGGAGCTGTTTTTT. Protein: CASRKQSTNTGELFF.

In the case of this clonotype: A much bigger clone sits one base away, suggesting this may be a read error. CDR3 DNA sequence: TGTGACAGCAGCTTAGTAAGGAAAGAGACCCAGTACTTC. Its protein is CDSSLVRKETQYF. The chain joins TRBV7-2 to TRBJ2-5; D unresolved. CDR1 and CDR2 from the germline V gene are SGHTA and FQGNSA. The CDR3 is 13 residues long. The full variable domain, with the rest looked up from reference TRBV7-2 and TRBJ2-5, is GAGVSQSPSNKVTEKGKDVELRCDPISGHTALYWYRQSLGQGLEFLIYFQGNSAPDKSGLPSDRFSAERTGGSVSTLTIQRTQQEDSAVYLCDSSLVRKETQYFGPGTRLLVL.

The CDR3 spells CASSPADRGTGTEAFF. CDR3 DNA: TGTGCCAGCTCACCAGCGGACAGGGGAACCGGGACTGAAGCTTTCTTT. The J gene is TRBJ1-1, the V gene TRBV18; 9 positions match TRBD1. Germline V gene data show CDR1 as KGHSH and CDR2 as LQKENI. The CDR3 has 16 amino acids. Trimming at V came to 2 bases and at J to 5 bases, leaving 9 bases not matched to a gene.

The chain links TRBV2 to TRBJ2-5; 12 bases align to TRBD1. The germline gives CDR1 SNHLY, CDR2 FYNNEI. Trimming took 6 bases from V and 7 from J; bases not matched to a gene: 9. The CDR3 is 15 amino acids. For the CDR3, the DNA is TGTGCCAGCAGAGACCGGGACAGGGGGCTGGGGACCCAGTACTTC. Its protein is CASRDRDRGLGTQYF.

This clonotype was observed a handful of times. Its ends do not fully match the called genes, so a read error is possible. The V and J genes are TRBV3-1 and TRBJ1-6, with unresolved D. This CDR3 comprises 8 residues. In germline, CDR1 is LGHDT, CDR2 YNNKEL (reference sequence). CDR3 nucleotides: TGTGCCAGCAGCCAAGGGGAGTTT. This gives the protein CASSQGEF.

This clonotype was detected a few times. V usage is TRBV5-1 and J usage is TRBJ1-1; D may be TRBD1 (5 bases). The CDR3 is 15 residues long. Germline CDR1 and CDR2: SGHRS and YFSETQ. The V end lost 3 bases, the J end lost 0 bases, and 12 bases lay between the germline ends. The CDR3 spells CASSSGRGMNTEAFF. The CDR3 DNA reads TGCGCCAGCAGCTCGGGACGGGGGATGAACACTGAAGCTTTCTTT.

This clonotype was recorded at least ten times. V is TRBV10-3 and J is TRBJ2-3; D unresolved. The CDR3 runs 13 residues. Trimming removed 6 bases at V and 2 bases at J, with 9 bases between. Per the germline V gene, CDR1 is ENHRY and CDR2 is SYGVKD. CDR3 nucleotides: TGTGCCATCAGCCCTCCCAACACAGATACGCAGTATTTT. This gives the protein CAISPPNTDTQYF.

The gene calls are TRBV5-1 and TRBJ1-5; D not certain. Germline V lookup: CDR1 SGHRS, CDR2 YFSETQ. The ends were cut back, 4 bases at V and 5 bases at J, with 10 bases in the middle. This CDR3 has 13 amino acids. This CDR3 reads CASSPGPDQPQHF. The CDR3 DNA follows: TGCGCCAGCAGCCCGGGCCCCGATCAGCCCCAGCATTTT.

There are a few counts of this clonotype. The V and J genes are TRBV28 and TRBJ1-2; TRBD1 matches 7 bases. CDR3 size: 17 residues. With 2 bases clipped from V and 8 bases from J, the junction kept 17 bases outside the gene matches. Germline CDR1 is MDHEN and CDR2 is SYDVKM. DNA of the CDR3: TGTGCCAGCAGTTTAGGGGGAGGGGGCGCATCTGTCGGCGGCTACACCTTC. Encoded protein: CASSLGGGGASVGGYTF.

This clonotype appeared a few times. This rearrangement joins TRBV11-2 to TRBJ2-2; 8 bases agree with TRBD2. This CDR3 is built from 15 residues. The V gene end was trimmed by 8 bases and the J gene end by 3 bases; junction bases not matched to a gene: 8. Germline V gene sequence: CDR1 SGHAT, CDR2 FQNNGV. The CDR3 sequence: CASRRGAGDTGELFF. CDR3 bases: TGTGCCAGCCGGCGGGGGGCAGGGGACACCGGGGAGCTGTTTTTT.

This clonotype was seen only a few times. The chain combines TRBV18 with TRBJ1-2; no clear D. Germline lookup yields CDR1 KGHSH and CDR2 LQKENI. V shed 2 bases and J shed 4 bases, with 8 bases lying between them. The CDR3 runs to 13 residues. This chain's CDR3 is CASSPSTPYGYTF. The CDR3 coding sequence is TGTGCCAGCTCACCATCGACTCCCTATGGCTACACCTTC.

The chain has TRBV7-9 and TRBJ1-1; maybe TRBD1 (5 bases). V dropped 3 bases and J dropped 1 base, with 24 bases sitting between them. The CDR3 is 19 amino acids. Looked up from germline, CDR1 is SEHNR and CDR2 is FQNEAQ (reference sequence). The CDR3 region has the DNA TGTGCCAGCAGCTTTCAGGCTCTGACCCACCCCGGGGGGAACACTGAAGCTTTCTTT. It specifies CASSFQALTHPGGNTEAFF.

This clonotype was recorded a few times. The V and J genes are TRBV7-8 and TRBJ2-3, with TRBD2 identical over 8 bases. Germline CDR1 and CDR2: SGHVS and FQNEAQ. J gave up 6 bases and V 5 bases, and 10 bases lay outside the gene matches. This CDR3 is 15 amino acids long. The CDR3 nucleotides read TGTGCCAGCAGCAGTAGCGGGACCCCAGGGGATACGCAGTATTTT. Protein: CASSSSGTPGDTQYF.

This clonotype was recorded once. The chain combines TRBV20-1 with TRBJ1-6; no reliable D call. Germline loops: CDR1 DFQATT, CDR2 SNEGSKA (reference sequence). Trimming took off 6 bases at V and 0 bases at J, with 21 bases between the two ends. The CDR3 runs to 18 residues. The CDR3 reads CSATRLKGRSSYNSPLHF. The CDR3 region has the DNA TGCAGTGCCACCCGCCTAAAGGGCAGAAGCTCCTATAATTCACCCCTCCACTTT.

This clonotype was recorded many times. The rearrangement uses TRBV5-1 and TRBJ2-5, with TRBD1 identical over 8 bases. Germline V lookup: CDR1 SGHRS, CDR2 YFSETQ. The CDR3 is 14 amino acids. V trimming: 4 bases; J trimming: 8 bases; junction bases outside the gene matches: 10. CDR3 in DNA: TGCGCCAGCAGCCCTAGGCCGGGACAGGAAACCCAGTACTTC. This sequence encodes CASSPRPGQETQYF.

There are a few counts of this clonotype. The V gene is TRBV3-1, the J gene TRBJ2-5; TRBD2 matches at 12 bases. Per the germline V gene, CDR1 is LGHDT and CDR2 is YNNKEL (reference sequence). This CDR3 comprises 18 residues. V was clipped by 1 base and J by 3 bases; unmatched bases: 9. The CDR3 DNA is TGTGCCAGCAGCCAAGGATTGGCTAGCGGGGGGGCCGAAGAGACCCAGTACTTC. Translated, it gives CASSQGLASGGAEETQYF.